These T cell receptor beta chains were read from a single sample in a study of OX40 agonist ivuxolimab in advanced cancers. Libraries were prepared by immunoSEQ multiplex PCR; TCRdb keeps only in-frame clonotypes and omits some of them. This sample has roughly 100,000 clones, with approximately 90% found just once. The source was CD4+ or CD8+ T cells sorted from blood, collected in a trial of the OX40 agonist ivuxolimab. These TCRs come from an adult with an advanced solid tumor such as melanoma, head and neck, liver or kidney cancer. Each CDR3 is given with its conserved first and last residue. Fields, in order: J gene, V gene, clone size, D gene, CDR3 protein, CDR3 DNA. D genes are given only for firm matches. Clone size appears in some rows only: once, few, many, or a class for an expanded clone.

>TRBJ2-3|TRBV7-2|-|-
CASSFGGVTADTQYF
TGTGCCAGCAGCTTTGGCGGGGTGACGGCAGATACGCAGTATTTT
>TRBJ2-7|TRBV18|few|-
CASSPIGSEQYF
TGTGCCAGCTCACCAATAGGATCCGAGCAGTACTTC
>TRBJ2-1|TRBV5-4|once|TRBD2
CASSLGGGAFNEQFF
TGTGCCAGCAGCTTGGGCGGGGGGGCTTTCAATGAGCAGTTCTTC
>TRBJ2-1|TRBV30|few|-
CAWRTGRTTYNEQFF
TGTGCCTGGAGGACAGGAAGGACAACCTACAATGAGCAGTTCTTC
>TRBJ1-4|TRBV7-9|-|TRBD1
CASSFWTGLLATNEKLFF
TGTGCCAGCAGCTTCTGGACAGGACTCCTTGCAACTAATGAAAAACTGTTTTTT
>TRBJ2-2|TRBV4-1|once|TRBD1
CASSQLLRTGRRAGELFF
TGCGCCAGCAGCCAACTCCTCCGGACAGGGAGGAGGGCCGGGGAGCTGTTTTTT
>TRBJ1-6|TRBV6-5|-|TRBD1
CASRTGTGNSPLHF
TGTGCCAGCAGGACCGGGACAGGGAATTCACCCCTCCACTTT
>TRBJ2-7|TRBV5-6|once|-
CASSLLVGEQYF
TGTGCCAGCAGCTTGCTGGTGGGCGAGCAGTACTTC
>TRBJ1-2|TRBV30|-|TRBD1
CAWVQGGAGYGYTF
TGTGCCTGGGTCCAGGGGGGCGCGGGGTATGGCTACACCTTC
>TRBJ2-2|TRBV19|-|TRBD1
CASSRDSPRPGELFF
TGTGCCAGTAGTAGGGACAGCCCCCGTCCGGGGGAGCTGTTTTTT
>TRBJ2-1|TRBV4-3|once|-
CASSSRAPNEQFF
TGCGCCAGCAGCTCCCGGGCCCCCAATGAGCAGTTCTTC
>TRBJ2-2|TRBV11-3|-|TRBD1
CASSLWGQGSGELFF
TGTGCCAGCAGCTTGTGGGGACAGGGGAGCGGGGAGCTGTTTTTT
>TRBJ1-1|TRBV6-1|-|-
CASSESGGTTEAFF
TGTGCCAGCAGTGAATCTGGGGGAACCACTGAAGCTTTCTTT
>TRBJ2-7|TRBV30|-|TRBD1
CAWSMTDRVYEQYF
TGTGCCTGGAGTATGACGGACAGGGTCTACGAGCAGTACTTC
>TRBJ1-6|TRBV7-9|-|TRBD1
CASTRDREFSPLHF
TGTGCCAGCACACGGGACAGGGAGTTTTCACCCCTCCACTTT
>TRBJ2-5|TRBV7-6|-|-
CASSLRVAGGETQYF
TGTGCCAGCAGCTTAAGAGTAGCCGGGGGCGAGACCCAGTACTTC
>TRBJ2-2|TRBV9|-|TRBD2
CASRGPGLNTGELFF
TGTGCCAGCAGGGGCCCGGGACTAAACACCGGGGAGCTGTTTTTT
>TRBJ1-2|TRBV5-1|-|-
CASSLAGLGQPNYGYTF
TGCGCCAGCAGCTTGGCCGGGCTCGGACAGCCTAACTATGGCTACACCTTC
>TRBJ1-6|TRBV5-8|-|TRBD1
CASSRDRDSPLHF
TGTGCCAGCAGCAGGGACAGGGATTCACCCCTCCACTTT
>TRBJ1-3|TRBV6-5|-|TRBD1
CASSSPGTVAGNTIYF
TGTGCCAGCAGTTCCCCCGGGACAGTGGCTGGAAACACCATATATTTT
>TRBJ1-1|TRBV7-9|-|TRBD1
CASSPIGGLNEAFF
TGTGCCAGCAGTCCCATAGGGGGCTTGAATGAAGCTTTCTTT
>TRBJ2-3|TRBV7-9|-|-
CASSPWEASGSDTQYF
TGTGCCAGCAGCCCATGGGAGGCCTCGGGGTCAGATACGCAGTATTTT
>TRBJ2-3|TRBV27|once|-
CASSLSRLLSDTQYF
TGTGCCAGCAGTTTATCGCGACTCCTATCAGATACGCAGTATTTT
>TRBJ1-1|TRBV25-1|-|-
CASSTRTAINTEAFF
TGTGCCAGCAGTACCCGGACAGCTATAAACACTGAAGCTTTCTTT
>TRBJ2-1|TRBV19|-|-
CASSAPGLVNNEQFF
TGTGCCAGTAGCGCACCGGGACTGGTTAACAATGAGCAGTTCTTC
>TRBJ2-5|TRBV11-2|-|-
CASSPDRETQYF
TGTGCCAGCAGCCCGGACCGAGAGACCCAGTACTTC
>TRBJ1-5|TRBV28|-|-
CASSGIRPQHF
TGTGCCAGCAGTGGTATAAGGCCCCAGCATTTT
>TRBJ2-3|TRBV7-2|-|-
CATTGLTSTDTQYF
TGTGCCACCACGGGCCTAACCTCCACAGATACGCAGTATTTT
>TRBJ2-4|TRBV18|-|-
CASSPIRASGIQYF
TGTGCCAGCTCACCTATCCGGGCTTCGGGCATTCAGTACTTC
>TRBJ2-4|TRBV30|-|-
CAWSVGLRTVIAKNIQYF
TGTGCCTGGAGTGTGGGTTTGAGGACAGTAATAGCCAAAAACATTCAGTACTTC
>TRBJ1-2|TRBV27|-|-
CASSFRGGLGYTF
TGTGCCAGCAGTTTCAGGGGAGGGTTAGGCTACACCTTC
>TRBJ2-2|TRBV5-1|-|-
CASSFAGDTGELFF
TGCGCCAGCAGCTTTGCAGGGGACACCGGGGAGCTGTTTTTT
>TRBJ2-3|TRBV9|-|-
CASRRGGHLTDTQYF
TGTGCCAGCAGACGAGGGGGTCATCTCACAGATACGCAGTATTTT
>TRBJ1-5|TRBV18|-|-
CASSGQANQPQHF
TGTGCCAGCTCAGGACAAGCCAATCAGCCCCAGCATTTT
>TRBJ2-1|TRBV6-1|-|TRBD1
CAVSGQTGYNEQFF
TGTGCCGTGTCGGGACAGACAGGGTACAATGAGCAGTTCTTC
>TRBJ1-2|TRBV6-5|-|-
CASSYGDRGSYGYTF
TGTGCCAGCAGTTACGGGGATCGCGGATCCTATGGCTACACCTTC
>TRBJ1-1|TRBV4-2|-|-
CASSPQGVGNTEAFF
TGTGCCAGCAGCCCCCAGGGAGTGGGGAACACTGAAGCTTTCTTT
>TRBJ2-1|TRBV5-1|-|TRBD1
CASSPSPGQGHNEQFF
TGCGCCAGCAGCCCATCACCGGGACAGGGACACAATGAGCAGTTCTTC
>TRBJ2-1|TRBV7-8|-|-
CASSLTDENEQFF
TGTGCCAGCAGCTTAACGGATGAAAATGAGCAGTTCTTC
>TRBJ1-5|TRBV10-3|-|-
CAISGGARTNQPQHF
TGTGCCATCAGTGGGGGGGCCCGCACGAATCAGCCCCAGCATTTT
>TRBJ1-1|TRBV10-3|few|-
CAIRDGKNTEAFF
TGTGCCATCAGGGACGGGAAGAACACTGAAGCTTTCTTT
>TRBJ2-2|TRBV5-1|-|TRBD2
CASSLMASGNTGELFF
TGCGCCAGCAGCTTGATGGCTAGCGGGAACACCGGGGAGCTGTTTTTT
>TRBJ1-3|TRBV7-9|-|-
CASSLNRDGNTIYF
TGTGCCAGCAGCTTAAACAGGGACGGAAACACCATATATTTT
>TRBJ1-3|TRBV5-5|-|TRBD1
CASSPLGGDRNTIYF
TGTGCCAGCAGCCCGCTGGGCGGGGACAGGAACACCATATATTTT
>TRBJ2-5|TRBV7-9|-|-
CASSPPEVETQYF
TGTGCCAGCAGCCCTCCGGAGGTAGAGACCCAGTACTTC